The present T cell receptor (beta chain) was sequenced within a study of blood T cells in healthy people across ages. Samples each had at least 5 micrograms of total RNA extracted. The V gene lost 4 bases and the J gene lost 7 bases, with 23 bases spanning the gap. The CDR3 length is 16 residues. Looked up from germline, CDR1 is SGHTA and CDR2 is FQGNSA. A second PCR of 7 to 11 cycles used a sample-barcoded 5' primer and a J-beta primer mix. TCRdb processed the 5' RACE reads anew with MiXCR; each CDR3 protein has one entry. The sample consists of about 930,000 distinct CDR3 sequences, under 35% of them appearing once. These data also formed part of another study, on T cells of mothers and their children.

This clonotype originated in a woman in her 40s in good health. Material: blood. The chain has TRBV7-2 and TRBJ2-7, with D perhaps TRBD1 (6 bases). The CDR3 DNA follows: TGTGCCAGCAGCTCCGCTCCGGGACACGCCACCCCTGAGCAGTACTTC. Amino acids: CASSSAPGHATPEQYF.